These T cell receptor beta chains were read from a single sample in a study of blood T cell repertoires in COVID-19. This table comes from immunoSEQ multiplex PCR, and its TCRdb copy is limited to in-frame clones, with some not included. The table shows more than 150,000 clones, with 90% to 95% occurring only once. Sequencing was done on a sample of peripheral blood. Receptors originate from a man aged 30-40 years with COVID-19, enrolled during active disease. Each CDR3 is given with its conserved first and last residue. A D gene is named only where the DNA matches it firmly. A row's size may be missing; if present it is once, few, many or a size class.

v_gene	j_gene	abundance	d_gene	CDR3nt	CDR3aa
TRBV4-1	TRBJ2-7	few	NA	TGCGCCAGCAGCCAAGAAACAGGGTACGAGCAGTACTTC	CASSQETGYEQYF
TRBV7-9	TRBJ2-7	few	NA	TGTGCCAGCACTGGGGGGTCCTACGAGCAGTACTTC	CASTGGSYEQYF
TRBV25-1	TRBJ2-5	NA	NA	TGTGCCAGCAGTGAACAAGGCCAGGGGAAAGAGACCCAGTACTTC	CASSEQGQGKETQYF
TRBV5-6	TRBJ1-4	NA	NA	TGTGCCAGCAGTTTGGGCGGCCCCCCGATGAGACGGAATAATGAAAAACTGTTTTTT	CASSLGGPPMRRNNEKLFF
TRBV5-1	TRBJ2-7	NA	TRBD1	TGCGCCAGCAGCTTAGACCGGACAGGGAGTACATTTGGGTACGAGCAGTACTTC	CASSLDRTGSTFGYEQYF
TRBV5-5	TRBJ2-2	NA	TRBD1	TGTGCCAGCGTGCGACAGGGGAACACCGGGGAGCTGTTTTTT	CASVRQGNTGELFF
TRBV11-2	TRBJ1-6	NA	TRBD1	TGTGCCAGCAGCTTCCGGGACAGGAATTCACCCCTCCACTTT	CASSFRDRNSPLHF
TRBV28	TRBJ2-5	NA	TRBD2	TGTGCCACCTGTAGCGGGGAGTGGGAGACCCAGTACTTC	CATCSGEWETQYF
TRBV7-9	TRBJ1-6	NA	NA	TGTGCCAGCAGCCCATTGGAACAGGTTGCATCACCCCTCCACTTT	CASSPLEQVASPLHF
TRBV28	TRBJ1-5	NA	TRBD1	TGTGCCAGCAGACCTGCCCCCGGGACAGGGGATCAGCCCCAGCATTTT	CASRPAPGTGDQPQHF
TRBV4-1	TRBJ1-5	NA	NA	TGCGCCAGCAGCCCGACGACAGGCCATAGCAATCAGCCCCAGCATTTT	CASSPTTGHSNQPQHF
TRBV7-3	TRBJ1-1	NA	NA	TGTGCCAGCAGCGCAATTGGGGGCAGGGGAATAGAAGCTTTCTTT	CASSAIGGRGIEAFF
TRBV5-1	TRBJ1-5	NA	NA	TGCGCCAGCAGCGACGGGACTTATAGCAATCAGCCCCAGCATTTT	CASSDGTYSNQPQHF
TRBV15	TRBJ1-4	NA	NA	TGTGCCACCAGCCCTAACAGGGAAACGGGTGAAAAACTGTTTTTT	CATSPNRETGEKLFF
TRBV29-1	TRBJ1-2	NA	NA	TGCAGCGTTGTGGAGGGAGCTGCCAACTATGGCTACACCTTC	CSVVEGAANYGYTF
TRBV10-1	TRBJ1-4	NA	TRBD1	TGCGCCAGCAGTGAGGGGACAGAAAATGAAAAACTGTTTTTT	CASSEGTENEKLFF
TRBV5-5	TRBJ1-6	NA	NA	TGTGCCAGCAGCTTGGCTGTAGGACAGAGCATATCACCCCTCCACTTT	CASSLAVGQSISPLHF
TRBV19	TRBJ2-5	NA	TRBD1	TGTGCCAGCAGTCGAAACTCAGGGGGACCAGAGACCCAGTACTTC	CASSRNSGGPETQYF
TRBV6-5	TRBJ1-2	NA	TRBD1	TGTGCCAGCAGTTACTCGTTTGGACAGGGGTTATATGGCTACACCTTC	CASSYSFGQGLYGYTF
TRBV5-1	TRBJ2-5	NA	NA	TGCGCCAGCAGCTCTGGACAGCCCCAAGAGACCCAGTACTTC	CASSSGQPQETQYF
TRBV6-2/TRBV6-3	TRBJ2-1	NA	NA	TGTGCCAGCAGTTACCCCATGGAGGAGGGTATCGAGCAGTTCTTC	CASSYPMEEGIEQFF
TRBV18	TRBJ2-7	NA	NA	TGTGCCAGCTCACTGGACAAAAACGAGCAGTACTTC	CASSLDKNEQYF
TRBV5-1	TRBJ1-2	NA	TRBD1	TGCGCCAGCAGCCCGGCACCAGGGACAGGGGACTATGGCTACACCTTC	CASSPAPGTGDYGYTF
TRBV11-2	TRBJ2-5	NA	TRBD1	TGTGCCAGCAGTTCGGCCGGGACAGAAGAGACCCAGTACTTC	CASSSAGTEETQYF